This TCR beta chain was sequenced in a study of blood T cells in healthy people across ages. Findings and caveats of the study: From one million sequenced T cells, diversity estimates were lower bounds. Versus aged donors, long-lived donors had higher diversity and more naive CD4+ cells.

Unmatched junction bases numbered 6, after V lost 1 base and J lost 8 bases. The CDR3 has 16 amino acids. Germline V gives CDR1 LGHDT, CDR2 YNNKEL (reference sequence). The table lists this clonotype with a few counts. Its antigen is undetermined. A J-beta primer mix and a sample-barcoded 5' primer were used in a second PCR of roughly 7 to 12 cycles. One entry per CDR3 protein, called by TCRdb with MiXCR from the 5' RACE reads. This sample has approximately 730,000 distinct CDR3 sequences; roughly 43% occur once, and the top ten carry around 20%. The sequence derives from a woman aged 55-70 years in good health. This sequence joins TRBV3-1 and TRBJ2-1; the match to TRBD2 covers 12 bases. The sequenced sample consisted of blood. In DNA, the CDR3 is TGTGCCAGCAGCCAAGGGGCTAGCGGGAGGGCATATGAGCAGTTCTTC. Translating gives CASSQGASGRAYEQFF.